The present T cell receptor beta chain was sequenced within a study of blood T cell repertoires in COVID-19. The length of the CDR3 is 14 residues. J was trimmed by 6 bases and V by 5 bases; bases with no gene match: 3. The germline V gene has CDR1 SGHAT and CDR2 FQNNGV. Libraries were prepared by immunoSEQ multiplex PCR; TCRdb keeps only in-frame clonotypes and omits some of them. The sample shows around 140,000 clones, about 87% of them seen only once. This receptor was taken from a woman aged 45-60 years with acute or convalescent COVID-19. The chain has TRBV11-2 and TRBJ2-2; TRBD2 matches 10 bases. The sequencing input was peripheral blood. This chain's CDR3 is CASSDSGGAGELFF. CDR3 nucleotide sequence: TGTGCCAGCAGCGACAGCGGGGGGGCCGGGGAGCTGTTTTTT.